A single sample gave rise to the 5 T cell receptor beta chains below, sequenced in a study of radiation and T cells in renal cell carcinoma. Produced via immunoSEQ multiplex PCR; TCRdb's table is partial and in-frame only. This sample carries approximately 140,000 clones, roughly 80% of them seen once, and the ten largest clones take roughly 25%. Time point reported: baseline pretreatment blood. The treatment is: 15 Gy SBRT to primary tumor, nephrectomy 4 weeks later. The sample was blood, taken from a patient whose treatment included radiotherapy and nephrectomy. The receptors come from a woman between 50 and 59 years old with renal cell carcinoma.

This clone was observed a single time. This CDR3 reads CASSTDKGWQPQHF. CDR3 in DNA: TGTGCCAGTAGTACGGATAAGGGATGGCAGCCCCAGCATTTT. The chain recombines TRBV19 with TRBJ1-5; no clear D. Germline loops: CDR1 LNHDA, CDR2 SQIVND (reference sequence). Trimming pared 4 bases from V and 7 bases from J, leaving 14 bases between. CDR3 length: 14 residues. Combining the CDR3 with reference TRBV19 and TRBJ1-5 gives the whole variable domain DGGITQSPKYLFRKEGQNVTLSCEQNLNHDAMYWYRQDPGQGLRLIYYSQIVNDFQKGDIAEGYSVSREKKESFPLTVTSAQKNPTAFYLCASSTDKGWQPQHFGDGTRLSIL.

The chain joins TRBV7-7 to TRBJ2-7; TRBD2 might be the D (5 bases). Looked up from germline, CDR1 is SSHAT and CDR2 is FNYEAQ (reference sequence). The CDR3 covers 13 residues. V was shortened by 5 bases and J by 4 bases, with 12 bases between the two germline ends. The CDR3 region has the DNA TGTGCCAGCAGCCCGGTCGGGAATTACGAGCAGTACTTC. As protein: CASSPVGNYEQYF.

The chain recombines TRBV9 with TRBJ2-3, with D tentatively TRBD2 (7 bases). The ends were cut back, 2 bases at V and 5 bases at J, with 12 bases in the middle. The CDR3 runs to 14 residues. CDR1 SGDLS and CDR2 YYNGEE come from the germline V gene. The CDR3 DNA is TGTGCCAGCAGCGTCGCGGGGGCAGGAGATACGCAGTATTTT. Protein product: CASSVAGAGDTQYF.

V and J are TRBV7-8 and TRBJ1-6; D remains unclear. Germline lookup yields CDR1 SGHVS and CDR2 FQNEAQ. The CDR3 runs to 13 residues. V was shortened by 5 bases and J by 4 bases, with 6 bases between the two germline ends. The CDR3 nucleotides are TGTGCCAGCAGCAACGGGTATAATTCACCCCTCCACTTT. Residues: CASSNGYNSPLHF.

The gene calls are TRBV27 and TRBJ1-5, with D maybe TRBD1 (6 bases). The V end was cut by 4 bases, the J end by 3 bases, with 16 bases between. Looked up from germline, CDR1 is MNHEY and CDR2 is SMNVEV (reference sequence). This CDR3 has 16 residues. The CDR3 reads CASSSEWGRINQPQHF. The DNA of the CDR3 is TGTGCCAGCAGTTCAGAGTGGGGGCGCATCAATCAGCCCCAGCATTTT.